These 12 T cell receptor beta chains share one sample of origin, sequenced in a study of CD8+ T cells in alopecia areata. The authors extracted RNA and reverse transcribed it into cDNA as the sequencing template. TCRdb's table, derived via immunoSEQ multiplex PCR, lists solely in-frame clones and lacks some. The sample contains 150,000 to 200,000 clones, 59% of which appear only once. Sequenced here: CD4+ T cells sorted from blood, sampled at week 0. These receptors were obtained from a human donor with alopecia areata.

The J gene is TRBJ2-2, the V gene TRBV4-1; the D gene could be TRBD1 or TRBD2 (5 bases each). The germline V gene encodes CDR1 MGHRA and CDR2 YSYEKL. CDR3 size: 14 residues. Trimming stripped 0 bases from V and 7 bases from J, with 9 bases between. The CDR3 region is CASSQDTGLGELFF. CDR3 DNA sequence: TGCGCCAGCAGCCAAGATACGGGGCTCGGGGAGCTGTTTTTT.

This clone was counted between two and nine times. The chain combines TRBV29-1 with TRBJ2-2, with unresolved D. CDR1 SQVTM and CDR2 ANQGSEA come from the germline V gene. Trimming took 4 bases from V and 4 from J, leaving 7 bases between them. This CDR3 is 12 amino acids long. CDR3 bases: TGCAGCGTTGTTTATAGCACCGGGGAGCTGTTTTTT. Residues: CSVVYSTGELFF.

This clone was recorded a few times. The V and J genes are TRBV29-1 and TRBJ1-1, with 7 bases matching TRBD1. This CDR3 is 15 amino acids long. V shed 4 bases and J 2 bases; nucleotides not matched to a gene: 10. The germline V gene encodes CDR1 SQVTM and CDR2 ANQGSEA. The DNA for the CDR3 is TGCAGCGTTGCCCCCAGGGGGGCCTCTAACACTGAAGCTTTCTTT. Translated: CSVAPRGASNTEAFF.

V is TRBV27 and J is TRBJ1-1, with D possibly being TRBD1 (5 bases). The germline V and J ends were trimmed by 2 bases and 1 base, with 17 bases remaining between them. From germline, CDR1 is MNHEY and CDR2 SMNVEV (reference sequence). This CDR3 has 17 residues. The chain's CDR3 is CASSLAVPGRSNTEAFF. DNA of the CDR3: TGTGCCAGCAGTTTAGCAGTCCCGGGACGTTCGAACACTGAAGCTTTCTTT.

The J gene is TRBJ1-5, the V gene TRBV30; D remains unclear. This CDR3 region has 15 residues. Trimming removed 2 bases at V and 4 bases at J, with 15 bases between. Per germline, CDR1 GTSNPN and CDR2 SVGIG (reference sequence). CDR3 protein: CAWSRSLGYNQPQHF. CDR3 nucleotide sequence: TGTGCCTGGAGTCGCAGTCTGGGTTATAATCAGCCCCAGCATTTT.

This clone has more than one count but fewer than ten. The V and J genes are TRBV10-3 and TRBJ2-2; 7 nucleotides match TRBD2. There are 15 residues in the CDR3. The V gene's germline CDR1 is ENHRY and CDR2 SYGVKD. The J segment lost 6 bases and the V segment lost 6 bases, leaving 10 bases of the junction unmatched. The CDR3 DNA is TGTGCCATCAGCCAAGGGCCCACTAGCGCCGGGGAGCTGTTTTTT. Translated: CAISQGPTSAGELFF.

Points on this clone: Other DNA sequences in this specimen translate into the identical CDR3. The rearrangement links TRBV29-1 to TRBJ2-3; D call uncertain. Germline CDR1 is SQVTM and CDR2 is ANQGSEA. This CDR3 is 10 amino acids long. The ends were cut back, 5 bases at V and 6 bases at J, with 6 bases in the middle. CDR3 loop: CSVSPDTQYF. The DNA of the CDR3 is TGCAGCGTTAGTCCTGATACGCAGTATTTT.

The V gene is TRBV19, the J gene TRBJ2-4; D call uncertain. This CDR3 is 13 amino acids long. Germline V lookup: CDR1 LNHDA, CDR2 SQIVND (reference sequence). Trimming shortened V by 3 bases and J by 7 bases, and 10 bases separated the two germline ends. The CDR3 DNA follows: TGTGCCAGTAGTATGTCCAAGAGTAACATTCAGTACTTC. It codes for CASSMSKSNIQYF.

The CDR3 protein is CASSEWNLQYF. CDR3 bases: TGTGCCAGCAGTGAGTGGAACCTGCAGTACTTC. The V call is TRBV2, the J call TRBJ2-7; D remains ambiguous. Germline assignment: CDR1 SNHLY and CDR2 FYNNEI. Trimming took 3 bases from V and 9 from J, leaving 9 bases between them. This CDR3 spans 11 amino acids.

Only a few counts were recorded for this clone. The chain employs TRBV6-5 and TRBJ2-7; 9 bases fit TRBD1. Germline values: CDR1 MNHEY, CDR2 SVGAGI. The length of the CDR3 is 14 residues. After removal of 1 base from V and 2 bases from J, the junction contained 0 bases not matched to a gene. The CDR3 region is CASSYWDRAYEQYF. CDR3 nucleotide sequence: TGTGCCAGCAGTTACTGGGACAGGGCCTACGAGCAGTACTTC.

The J gene is TRBJ1-2, the V gene TRBV5-4; tentative D call: TRBD1 (6 bases). Per germline, CDR1 SGHNT and CDR2 YYREEE (reference sequence). V was pared by 0 bases and J by 7 bases, with 7 bases between. CDR3 size: 12 residues. DNA of the CDR3: TGTGCCAGCAGCTTGGGACAGGCTGGCTACACCTTC. It is translated as CASSLGQAGYTF.

This clone turned up a few times. This chain joins TRBV6-5 and TRBJ1-6, with TRBD1 matching over 10 bases. Germline assignment: CDR1 MNHEY and CDR2 SVGAGI. The ends lost 6 bases at V and 9 bases at J; junction bases unmatched: 5. CDR3 length: 14 amino acids. CDR3 nucleotide sequence: TGTGCCAGCAGAGGACAGGGGGTCGCTTCACCCCTCCACTTT. Its protein is CASRGQGVASPLHF.